This T cell receptor (beta chain) was identified during a study of radiation and T cells in renal cell carcinoma. Generated by immunoSEQ multiplex PCR, the TCRdb table keeps only in-frame clones and is missing some. Among 16,000 or so clones, roughly 50% were seen once, and the ten largest hold approximately 40%. The CDR3 is 12 residues long. CDR1 is MNHNY and CDR2 is SVGAGI in the germline V gene (reference sequence). V lost 6 bases and J lost 8; bases outside the gene matches: 6. Treatment defined: 15 Gy SBRT to primary tumor, nephrectomy 4 weeks later. Nephrectomy followed 15 Gy stereotactic body radiation by 4 weeks. Findings and caveats of the study: Irradiated tumors held more dominant CDR3 motifs than control tumors.

This clone was counted only a few times. Its target is not known. The sequencing used tumor tissue, collected from a patient whose treatment included radiotherapy and nephrectomy. This TCR was sampled from a woman aged 60 to 75 with renal cell carcinoma. V is TRBV6-6 and J is TRBJ1-2, with 7 bases matching TRBD1. CDR3 in DNA: TGTGCCAGCAGGCCGACAGGGAGCGGCTACACCTTC. It specifies CASRPTGSGYTF.